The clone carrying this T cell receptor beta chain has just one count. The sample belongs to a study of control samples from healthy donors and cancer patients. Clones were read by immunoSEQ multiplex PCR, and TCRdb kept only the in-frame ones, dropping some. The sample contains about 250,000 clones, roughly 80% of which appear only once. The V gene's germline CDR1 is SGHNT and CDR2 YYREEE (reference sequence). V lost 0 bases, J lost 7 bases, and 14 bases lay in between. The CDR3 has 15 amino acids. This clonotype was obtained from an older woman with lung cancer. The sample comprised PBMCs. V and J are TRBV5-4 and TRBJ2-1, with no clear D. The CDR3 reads CASSLGVMKGNEQFF. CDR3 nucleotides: TGTGCCAGCAGCTTGGGGGTAATGAAAGGGAATGAGCAGTTCTTC.